This T cell receptor beta chain was profiled in a study of human T cells and chemical hapten exposure. Time point of the sample: patch test 3, about 24 weeks after DPC sensitization. Treatment here: therapeutic diphenylcyclopropenone sensitization with weekly scalp DPC. The CDR3 runs 10 residues. The germline V gene encodes CDR1 MNHEY and CDR2 SVGEGT. V was cut by 6 bases and J by 6 bases, with 2 bases left in between. TCRdb recomputed calls from the RACE reads with MiXCR, one row per CDR3 protein. Of around 130,000 distinct CDR3 sequences in the sample, around 11% were seen once. The material sequenced was whole blood, taken in connection with sensitization to the hapten diphenylcyclopropenone (DPC). This rearrangement joins TRBV6-2 or TRBV6-3 to TRBJ1-4; no clear D gene. This TCR was sampled from a woman aged 45 to 65 with alopecia areata. Some clones in this sample may be carry-over from other donors' samples. The CDR3 loop reads CASRDEKLFF. CDR3 in DNA: TGTGCCAGCAGAGATGAAAAACTGTTTTTT.